This T cell receptor beta chain was found in a study of blood T cell repertoires in COVID-19. Study-wide context: COVID-19 samples, acute and convalescent, were from the United States, Italy and Spain.

Trimming shortened V by 5 bases and J by 3 bases, and 7 bases separated the two germline ends. CDR1 is MNHEY, CDR2 SVGAGI, per germline. This CDR3 region has 13 residues. Ages ranged from roughly 18 to 95 years, with residence in 20 to 30 US areas. Cohort assignment relied on participant-reported clinical history. How the authors handled the data: From reference gene primer amplification, estimates of nucleated cell counts were derived. TCRdb keeps only in-frame clones here, not all; method: immunoSEQ multiplex PCR. The V and J calls and clone size come from that table; D and trimming were worked out from the DNA. The sample yields some 250,000 clones, about 90% seen once.

Sample: PBMCs or T cells enriched from blood (not recorded which). This receptor was obtained from a human donor in a cohort exposed to, infected with or recovered from COVID-19 (not recorded which). The donor label of this sample is uncertain. This rearrangement joins TRBV6-5 to TRBJ1-4; TRBD1 might be the D (5 bases). Written as DNA, the CDR3 is TGTGCCAGCAGTCTGGGGCCTAATGAAAAACTGTTTTTT. Its protein is CASSLGPNEKLFF.